A selection of T cell receptor beta chains follows, all from one sample in a study of T cell responses to AZD1222 COVID-19 vaccine. The data were produced by immunoSEQ multiplex PCR, yet TCRdb's version contains in-frame clones alone and is incomplete. Altogether 95,000 to 100,000 clones are present, around 85% being singletons, with the ten largest covering 11% to 15%. The sequencing used peripheral blood, collected 28 days after the second AZD1222 dose. These receptors originate from an adult who received the AZD1222 COVID-19 vaccine. CDR3s include the opening cysteine and the closing phenylalanine or tryptophan. D genes are given only for firm matches. Clone size is not always given. Where it is, it says once, few, many or a class for expanded clones.

v_call: TRBV2
clone_size: -
j_call: TRBJ2-4
d_call: -
cdr3_aa: CASSISGSKNIQYF
cdr3_nt: TGTGCCAGCAGCATCTCGGGGTCCAAAAACATTCAGTACTTC

v_call: TRBV7-3
clone_size: -
j_call: TRBJ1-5
d_call: -
cdr3_aa: CASSPDSDQPQHF
cdr3_nt: TGTGCCAGCAGCCCGGACAGCGATCAGCCCCAGCATTTT

v_call: TRBV10-3
clone_size: -
j_call: TRBJ1-1
d_call: -
cdr3_aa: CAIREKVNTEAFF
cdr3_nt: TGTGCCATCAGAGAAAAAGTGAACACTGAAGCTTTCTTT

v_call: TRBV5-4
clone_size: once
j_call: TRBJ2-6
d_call: -
cdr3_aa: CASSPGSGERVGGANVLTF
cdr3_nt: TGTGCCAGCAGCCCTGGTAGTGGGGAACGGGTTGGTGGGGCCAACGTCCTGACTTTC

v_call: TRBV6-5
clone_size: -
j_call: TRBJ2-1
d_call: -
cdr3_aa: CASRLADEQFF
cdr3_nt: TGTGCCAGCAGGTTAGCGGATGAGCAGTTCTTC

v_call: TRBV29-1
clone_size: few
j_call: TRBJ1-2
d_call: TRBD1
cdr3_aa: CSVEQGAGGYTF
cdr3_nt: TGCAGCGTTGAACAGGGGGCGGGTGGCTACACCTTC

v_call: TRBV6-5
clone_size: -
j_call: TRBJ1-1
d_call: -
cdr3_aa: CASQRNTEAFF
cdr3_nt: TGTGCCAGTCAAAGAAACACTGAAGCTTTCTTT

v_call: TRBV14
clone_size: -
j_call: TRBJ2-6
d_call: -
cdr3_aa: CASSPRGGGANVLTF
cdr3_nt: TGTGCCAGCAGTCCCAGGGGCGGTGGGGCCAACGTCCTGACTTTC

v_call: TRBV6-2/TRBV6-3
clone_size: -
j_call: TRBJ1-2
d_call: TRBD1
cdr3_aa: CASSYFDRGLYGYTF
cdr3_nt: TGTGCCAGCAGTTACTTCGACAGGGGGTTGTATGGCTACACCTTC

v_call: TRBV3-1/TRBV3-2
clone_size: few
j_call: TRBJ2-7
d_call: -
cdr3_aa: CASSHSLLYEQYF
cdr3_nt: TGTGCCAGCAGCCATAGCCTGCTTTACGAGCAGTACTTC

v_call: TRBV10-2
clone_size: -
j_call: TRBJ2-3
d_call: -
cdr3_aa: CASRQQATTDTQYF
cdr3_nt: TGCGCCAGCAGGCAACAGGCAACCACAGATACGCAGTATTTT

v_call: TRBV11-3
clone_size: -
j_call: TRBJ2-1
d_call: TRBD2
cdr3_aa: CASSWGLAGGRNEQFF
cdr3_nt: TGTGCCAGCAGCTGGGGACTAGCGGGAGGTCGCAATGAGCAGTTCTTC

v_call: TRBV5-1
clone_size: -
j_call: TRBJ2-7
d_call: TRBD1
cdr3_aa: CASSTGDRGYEQYF
cdr3_nt: TGCGCCAGCAGCACAGGGGACAGGGGTTACGAGCAGTACTTC

v_call: TRBV2
clone_size: -
j_call: TRBJ2-1
d_call: -
cdr3_aa: CASSPGQSFSYNEQFF
cdr3_nt: TGTGCCAGCAGTCCTGGACAGTCGTTCTCCTACAATGAGCAGTTCTTC

v_call: TRBV7-2
clone_size: -
j_call: TRBJ1-6
d_call: -
cdr3_aa: CASSPRGASDSPLHF
cdr3_nt: TGTGCCAGCAGCCCCCGCGGGGCTTCGGATTCACCCCTCCACTTT

v_call: TRBV6-6
clone_size: -
j_call: TRBJ2-1
d_call: TRBD2
cdr3_aa: CASSRLAGGPYNEQFF
cdr3_nt: TGTGCCAGCAGTCGACTAGCGGGGGGCCCCTACAATGAGCAGTTCTTC

v_call: TRBV13
clone_size: -
j_call: TRBJ2-7
d_call: -
cdr3_aa: CASSPILPRSGEQYF
cdr3_nt: TGTGCCAGCAGCCCAATCCTGCCTAGGTCCGGCGAGCAGTACTTC

v_call: TRBV10-1
clone_size: once
j_call: TRBJ2-1
d_call: TRBD1
cdr3_aa: CASSSGTGSSYNEQFF
cdr3_nt: TGCGCCAGCAGTTCCGGGACAGGGAGCTCCTACAATGAGCAGTTCTTC

v_call: TRBV5-4
clone_size: -
j_call: TRBJ2-5
d_call: TRBD2
cdr3_aa: CASTPGGGSVFETQYF
cdr3_nt: TGTGCCAGCACCCCGGGGGGAGGTTCGGTTTTTGAGACCCAGTACTTC

v_call: TRBV11-2
clone_size: -
j_call: TRBJ1-1
d_call: -
cdr3_aa: CASSLGPGDNTEAFF
cdr3_nt: TGTGCCAGCAGCTTAGGGCCGGGGGACAACACTGAAGCTTTCTTT

v_call: TRBV29-1
clone_size: -
j_call: TRBJ2-7
d_call: -
cdr3_aa: CSVVAGPYYEQYF
cdr3_nt: TGCAGCGTGGTGGCGGGCCCATACTACGAGCAGTACTTC

v_call: TRBV21-1
clone_size: few
j_call: TRBJ1-1
d_call: -
cdr3_aa: CASTRQGGEAFF
cdr3_nt: TGTGCCAGCACCAGGCAGGGGGGTGAAGCTTTCTTT

v_call: TRBV7-9
clone_size: once
j_call: TRBJ1-2
d_call: -
cdr3_aa: CASSLEQIYGYTF
cdr3_nt: TGTGCCAGCAGCTTAGAACAGATCTATGGCTACACCTTC

v_call: TRBV19
clone_size: once
j_call: TRBJ2-2
d_call: -
cdr3_aa: CASSIATNTGELFF
cdr3_nt: TGTGCCAGTAGTATCGCCACGAACACCGGGGAGCTGTTTTTT

v_call: TRBV10-3
clone_size: -
j_call: TRBJ1-1
d_call: -
cdr3_aa: CAIFRPGNTEAFF
cdr3_nt: TGTGCCATCTTCCGTCCTGGGAACACTGAAGCTTTCTTT

v_call: TRBV18
clone_size: -
j_call: TRBJ2-7
d_call: -
cdr3_aa: CASSPEGYEQYF
cdr3_nt: TGTGCCAGCTCTCCCGAGGGCTACGAGCAGTACTTC

v_call: TRBV6-1
clone_size: -
j_call: TRBJ2-7
d_call: TRBD2
cdr3_aa: CASSERGRDFDF
cdr3_nt: TGTGCCAGCAGTGAAAGAGGGAGGGACTTCGACTTC

v_call: TRBV11-2
clone_size: -
j_call: TRBJ2-1
d_call: TRBD2
cdr3_aa: CASSQVRGNEQFF
cdr3_nt: TGTGCCAGCAGCCAAGTGCGGGGGAATGAGCAGTTCTTC

v_call: TRBV19
clone_size: -
j_call: TRBJ2-1
d_call: TRBD2
cdr3_aa: CASSTLSGGASEQFF
cdr3_nt: TGTGCCAGTAGTACCCTTAGCGGGGGTGCGTCTGAGCAGTTCTTC

v_call: TRBV6-1
clone_size: -
j_call: TRBJ2-2
d_call: TRBD2
cdr3_aa: CASSEVAGDTGELFF
cdr3_nt: TGTGCCAGCAGTGAAGTAGCGGGGGACACCGGGGAGCTGTTTTTT

v_call: TRBV27
clone_size: -
j_call: TRBJ1-2
d_call: TRBD1
cdr3_aa: CASSPRTGITYGYTF
cdr3_nt: TGTGCCAGCAGTCCCAGGACAGGGATAACATATGGCTACACCTTC

v_call: TRBV27
clone_size: -
j_call: TRBJ1-5
d_call: -
cdr3_aa: CASSSLGGVSNQPQHF
cdr3_nt: TGTGCCAGCAGTTCCCTAGGGGGAGTGAGCAATCAGCCCCAGCATTTT

v_call: TRBV19
clone_size: -
j_call: TRBJ1-5
d_call: TRBD1
cdr3_aa: CASSNPAPRGGQPQHF
cdr3_nt: TGTGCCAGTAGTAATCCGGCCCCCAGGGGGGGTCAGCCCCAGCATTTT

v_call: TRBV18
clone_size: -
j_call: TRBJ2-7
d_call: TRBD1
cdr3_aa: CASSPPGTGVYEQYF
cdr3_nt: TGTGCCAGCTCACCACCCGGGACAGGGGTATACGAGCAGTACTTC

v_call: TRBV4-1
clone_size: -
j_call: TRBJ1-2
d_call: TRBD1
cdr3_aa: CASSQGQVSYGYTF
cdr3_nt: TGCGCCAGCAGCCAGGGACAGGTCTCCTATGGCTACACCTTC

v_call: TRBV7-2
clone_size: -
j_call: TRBJ2-7
d_call: -
cdr3_aa: CASSLYNREPYF
cdr3_nt: TGTGCCAGCAGCTTATATAATAGGGAACCGTACTTC

v_call: TRBV28
clone_size: -
j_call: TRBJ2-7
d_call: -
cdr3_aa: CASSSGASEGEQYF
cdr3_nt: TGTGCCAGCAGTTCGGGGGCCTCCGAGGGGGAGCAGTACTTC

v_call: TRBV6-5
clone_size: -
j_call: TRBJ2-7
d_call: -
cdr3_aa: CASSYSVGRYEQYF
cdr3_nt: TGTGCCAGCAGTTACTCGGTCGGGCGCTACGAGCAGTACTTC

v_call: TRBV19
clone_size: -
j_call: TRBJ1-4
d_call: TRBD1
cdr3_aa: CASRAKGAVEKLFF
cdr3_nt: TGTGCCAGTAGGGCAAAGGGGGCGGTAGAAAAACTGTTTTTT

v_call: TRBV5-1
clone_size: -
j_call: TRBJ1-5
d_call: TRBD1
cdr3_aa: CASSLDGQGSQPQHF
cdr3_nt: TGCGCCAGCAGCTTGGACGGACAGGGTAGTCAGCCCCAGCATTTT

v_call: TRBV2
clone_size: -
j_call: TRBJ1-1
d_call: TRBD1
cdr3_aa: CASSKGAVGTEAFF
cdr3_nt: TGTGCCAGCTCGAAGGGGGCGGTAGGGACTGAAGCTTTCTTT

v_call: TRBV7-2
clone_size: -
j_call: TRBJ2-3
d_call: -
cdr3_aa: CASSLGADDTQYF
cdr3_nt: TGTGCCAGCAGCTTAGGGGCAGACGATACGCAGTATTTT

v_call: TRBV18
clone_size: -
j_call: TRBJ2-1
d_call: TRBD2
cdr3_aa: CASSREREANEQFF
cdr3_nt: TGTGCCAGCTCTCGGGAGCGGGAGGCCAATGAGCAGTTCTTC

v_call: TRBV11-3
clone_size: -
j_call: TRBJ1-1
d_call: -
cdr3_aa: CASSLRTEAFF
cdr3_nt: TGTGCCAGCAGCCTTAGAACTGAAGCTTTCTTT

v_call: TRBV24-1
clone_size: -
j_call: TRBJ2-7
d_call: TRBD1
cdr3_aa: CATSDATGGSEQYF
cdr3_nt: TGTGCCACCAGCGACGCGACAGGGGGGAGCGAGCAGTACTTC

v_call: TRBV5-3
clone_size: -
j_call: TRBJ1-1
d_call: TRBD1
cdr3_aa: CARSFTDRGTEAFF
cdr3_nt: TGTGCCAGAAGCTTTACTGACAGGGGAACTGAAGCTTTCTTT

v_call: TRBV20-1
clone_size: once
j_call: TRBJ1-3
d_call: -
cdr3_aa: CSASEDSGRSGNTIYF
cdr3_nt: TGCAGTGCTAGTGAGGATTCAGGACGCTCTGGAAACACCATATATTTT

v_call: TRBV6-5
clone_size: -
j_call: TRBJ1-5
d_call: -
cdr3_aa: CASSYLPGIQPQHF
cdr3_nt: TGTGCCAGCAGTTACCTTCCGGGCATCCAGCCCCAGCATTTT

v_call: TRBV6-1
clone_size: once
j_call: TRBJ2-7
d_call: -
cdr3_aa: CASSELSGRVFREQYF
cdr3_nt: TGTGCCAGCAGTGAATTGTCAGGCAGGGTTTTTCGCGAGCAGTACTTC

v_call: TRBV7-2
clone_size: -
j_call: TRBJ2-7
d_call: TRBD2
cdr3_aa: CASSPRTSGFNYEQYF
cdr3_nt: TGTGCCAGCAGCCCCCGGACTAGCGGTTTTAACTACGAGCAGTACTTC

v_call: TRBV6-1
clone_size: -
j_call: TRBJ2-3
d_call: -
cdr3_aa: CASSDTPKYTDTQYF
cdr3_nt: TGTGCCAGCAGTGACACCCCGAAGTACACAGATACGCAGTATTTT

v_call: TRBV19
clone_size: once
j_call: TRBJ1-1
d_call: TRBD1
cdr3_aa: CASKGQGRTEAFF
cdr3_nt: TGTGCCAGTAAGGGACAGGGGAGGACTGAAGCTTTCTTT

v_call: TRBV5-1
clone_size: few
j_call: TRBJ1-2
d_call: -
cdr3_aa: CASSSQQNYGYTF
cdr3_nt: TGCGCCAGCAGTTCACAGCAAAACTATGGCTACACCTTC

v_call: TRBV19
clone_size: -
j_call: TRBJ1-5
d_call: -
cdr3_aa: CASSKSWGPNQPQHF
cdr3_nt: TGTGCCAGTAGTAAATCGTGGGGTCCCAATCAGCCCCAGCATTTT

v_call: TRBV9
clone_size: -
j_call: TRBJ1-1
d_call: TRBD1
cdr3_aa: CASSATGAQGTEAFF
cdr3_nt: TGTGCCAGCAGCGCCACAGGGGCGCAAGGGACTGAAGCTTTCTTT

v_call: TRBV3-1/TRBV3-2
clone_size: -
j_call: TRBJ2-6
d_call: -
cdr3_aa: CASSQVRRSSGANVLTF
cdr3_nt: TGTGCCAGCAGCCAAGTACGGAGGAGCTCTGGGGCCAACGTCCTGACTTTC

v_call: TRBV9
clone_size: -
j_call: TRBJ1-1
d_call: -
cdr3_aa: CASSVVPGNTEAFF
cdr3_nt: TGTGCCAGCAGCGTAGTTCCCGGGAACACTGAAGCTTTCTTT

v_call: TRBV3-1/TRBV3-2
clone_size: -
j_call: TRBJ1-3
d_call: -
cdr3_aa: CASLGGNTIYF
cdr3_nt: TGTGCCAGCCTGGGGGGAAACACCATATATTTT

v_call: TRBV7-9
clone_size: -
j_call: TRBJ2-1
d_call: -
cdr3_aa: CASSPERTAPPDEQFF
cdr3_nt: TGTGCCAGCAGCCCTGAGAGGACTGCCCCGCCGGATGAGCAGTTCTTC